These 9 T cell receptor beta chains were sequenced from one sample in a study of beta chain features in type 1 diabetes. Expressed TCRB transcripts were sequenced because the isolated RNA had all been reverse transcribed beforehand. Profiled with immunoSEQ multiplex PCR; TCRdb holds only in-frame clones, not every one. The profile shows about 740,000 clones, about an eighth of them singletons. Broader study findings: Among all four CD4+ subsets, Type 1 diabetes patients had TCRB CDR3s that were moderately but significantly shorter.

These receptors have no known antigen. The specimen was naive CD4+ T cells from blood. These receptors all come from a man between 18 and 35 years old with type 1 diabetes.

V usage is TRBV30 and J usage is TRBJ2-2; possibly TRBD1 for D (5 bases). V was clipped by 1 base and J by 0 bases, with 9 bases between them. The CDR3 totals 15 residues. The germline V gene encodes CDR1 GTSNPN and CDR2 SVGIG (reference sequence). CDR3 in amino acids: CAWSEGVPNTGELFF. The DNA of the CDR3 is TGTGCCTGGAGTGAAGGGGTCCCGAACACCGGGGAGCTGTTTTTT.

Only a few counts were recorded for this clone. The chain couples TRBV30 to TRBJ2-2, with 7 bases aligning to TRBD1. CDR1 is GTSNPN and CDR2 is SVGIG in the germline V gene (reference sequence). The trim removed 7 bases at V and 4 bases at J, leaving 9 bases unmatched. There are 14 residues in the CDR3. The CDR3 loop is CAFTGTVSTGELFF. The CDR3 DNA follows: TGTGCCTTTACCGGGACAGTCAGCACCGGGGAGCTGTTTTTT.

The table lists this clone with a few counts. Other DNA sequences in this sample translate to the same CDR3. The chain links TRBV13 to TRBJ1-2, with 7 bases lining up with TRBD1. Germline trimming cut 4 bases from V and 3 bases from J; bases unmatched to any gene: 8. The CDR3 has 15 amino acids. CDR1 is PRHDT, CDR2 FYEKMQ, per germline (reference sequence). The CDR3, as DNA: TGTGCCAGCAGCTCCCGGACAGGCGGGGACTATGGCTACACCTTC. This sequence encodes CASSSRTGGDYGYTF. Filled out from reference TRBV13 and TRBJ1-2, the complete variable domain reads AAGVIQSPRHLIKEKRETATLKCYPIPRHDTVYWYQQGPGQDPQFLISFYEKMQSDKGSIPDRFSAQQFSDYHSELNMSSLELGDSALYFCASSSRTGGDYGYTFGSGTRLTVV.

The genes are TRBV19 and TRBJ2-6, with 8 bases fitting TRBD1. The CDR3 spans 17 residues. The V and J ends lost 5 bases and 2 bases, in that order; junction bases with no gene match: 8. CDR1 and CDR2 from the germline V gene are LNHDA and SQIVND (reference sequence). CDR3 nucleotides: TGTGCCAGTAGTCTCGAACAGGGGGAGACTGGGGCCAACGTCCTGACTTTC. Translating gives CASSLEQGETGANVLTF.

This clone was detected only a few times. The CDR3 nucleotides are TGCGCCAGCAGCTTTCTGAGTCTGGTAGGGGACACCGGGGAGCTGTTTTTT. Its translation: CASSFLSLVGDTGELFF. This sequence joins TRBV5-1 and TRBJ2-2, with a tentative D call TRBD1 (5 bases). The V end was cut by 2 bases, the J end by 3 bases, with 17 bases between. Looked up from germline, CDR1 is SGHRS and CDR2 is YFSETQ. CDR3 length equals 17 residues.

Only a few counts were recorded for this clone. The gene calls are TRBV25-1 and TRBJ2-3; 9 bases match TRBD1. J lost 2 bases, V lost 5 bases, and 8 bases had no gene match. The length of the CDR3 is 16 residues. Per the germline V gene, CDR1 is MGHDK and CDR2 is SYGVNS. CDR3 in amino acids: CASSKTGTGSTDTQYF. CDR3 DNA sequence: TGTGCCAGCAGTAAGACCGGGACAGGGTCCACAGATACGCAGTATTTT.

This clone appeared a few times. The chain is built from TRBV18 and TRBJ2-3; TRBD2 might be the D (6 bases). The CDR3 contains 14 residues. Trimming took 3 bases from V and 3 from J, leaving 10 bases between them. Germline assignment: CDR1 KGHSH and CDR2 LQKENI. The CDR3 sequence is CASSPVLATDTQYF. DNA of the CDR3: TGTGCCAGCTCACCTGTACTAGCAACAGATACGCAGTATTTT.

The rearrangement joins TRBV5-6 to TRBJ1-2; a weak D match, TRBD1 (6 bases). CDR3 length: 14 amino acids. Germline assignment: CDR1 SGHDT and CDR2 YYEEEE. V lost 4 bases to trimming and J lost 4 bases, with 14 bases between them. CDR3 in amino acids: CASSPMDSFYGYTF. The CDR3 DNA follows: TGTGCCAGCAGCCCAATGGACAGTTTCTATGGCTACACCTTC. Supplemented by reference TRBV5-6 and TRBJ1-2, the full variable domain reads DAGVTQSPTHLIKTRGQQVTLRCSPKSGHDTVSWYQQALGQGPQFIFQYYEEEERQRGNFPDRFSGHQFPNYSSELNVNALLLGDSALYLCASSPMDSFYGYTFGSGTRLTVV.

The chain is built from TRBV7-2 and TRBJ1-5, with TRBD1 matching over 7 bases. The J segment lost 0 bases and the V segment lost 2 bases, leaving 7 bases of the junction unmatched. The CDR3 totals 17 residues. Per the germline V gene, CDR1 is SGHTA and CDR2 is FQGNSA. As DNA, the CDR3 is TGTGCCAGCAGCTTACCGGGACAGTCGTATAGCAATCAGCCCCAGCATTTT. This codes for CASSLPGQSYSNQPQHF.